A single sample is the source of the 6 T cell receptor beta chains below, sequenced in a study of CD8 T cells in Susac syndrome (dated by TCRdb to about 2019). The library relied on the immunoSEQ multiplex PCR assay. RNA was extracted using the RNeasy kit, and roughly 0.5 to 1 ug of the RNA was reverse transcribed with random hexamers. TCRdb reworked the public reads: Q25 trimming with fastp, MiXCR clone assembly, productive beta chains retained. A single entry per CDR3 protein holds the most common genes and DNA from its merged rows. The sample yields roughly 130,000 distinct CDR3 sequences; about 95% were counted once. The ten largest make up approximately 0.12% of the sample. Material: CD4+ T cells from PBMCs. These TCRs come from a human donor with multiple sclerosis.

This rearrangement joins TRBV5-4 to TRBJ2-2; D is perhaps TRBD1 (5 bases). The CDR3 contains 13 residues. With 0 bases removed from V and 6 bases from J, the gap between germline ends came to 6 bases. In germline, CDR1 is SGHNT, CDR2 YYREEE (reference sequence). The CDR3 region is CASSLEGAGELFF. Here the CDR3 DNA reads TGTGCCAGCAGCTTGGAAGGGGCCGGGGAGCTGTTTTTT.

V and J are TRBV6-6 and TRBJ2-3; 7 nucleotides agree with TRBD2. This CDR3 has 16 residues. The junction had 13 bases not matched to a gene; V was cut back by 7 bases and J by 3 bases. CDR1 MNHNY and CDR2 SVGAGI come from the germline V gene (reference sequence). CDR3 nucleotide sequence: TGTGCCAGCACCCAACCCTTAGCGGGTAAAACAGATACGCAGTATTTT. This sequence encodes CASTQPLAGKTDTQYF.

J is TRBJ1-2 and V is TRBV5-4, with 7 bases lining up with TRBD1. CDR3 length: 14 amino acids. Trimming took 0 bases from V and 5 from J; bases not matched to a gene: 4. CDR1 is SGHNT and CDR2 is YYREEE in the germline V gene (reference sequence). The CDR3 here is CASSLGGGAYGYTF. CDR3 DNA: TGTGCCAGCAGCTTGGGAGGGGGCGCATATGGCTACACCTTC.

This clonotype occurred once. This chain links TRBV6-5 with TRBJ2-1; 9 nucleotides agree with TRBD2. The V gene's germline CDR1 is MNHEY and CDR2 SVGAGI. With 7 bases clipped from V and 10 bases from J, the junction kept 11 bases outside the gene matches. The CDR3 is made up of 14 amino acids. DNA for the CDR3: TGTGCCAGCACCTATAGCGGGAGCGCGGGGGAGCAGTTCTTC. Residues: CASTYSGSAGEQFF.

The chain is built from TRBV7-8 and TRBJ2-5, with 10 bases matching TRBD2. V shed 5 bases, J shed 5 bases, and the junction held 5 bases outside the gene matches. Per the germline V gene, CDR1 is SGHVS and CDR2 is FQNEAQ. This CDR3 is 14 amino acids long. The CDR3: CASSQSGGGETQYF. The CDR3 DNA reads as TGTGCCAGCAGCCAGAGCGGGGGGGGTGAGACCCAGTACTTC.

The chain combines TRBV20-1 with TRBJ2-5, with D possibly TRBD1 on 5 matching bases. V shed 0 bases and J shed 1 base, with 18 bases lying between them. The CDR3 is made up of 17 amino acids. Germline V gene data show CDR1 as DFQATT and CDR2 as SNEGSKA (reference sequence). The CDR3 DNA is TGCAGTGCTAGAGATGGTCGGACAAGATGGGGCCAAGAGACCCAGTACTTC. Translation gives CSARDGRTRWGQETQYF.